These 8 T cell receptor beta chains were sequenced from one sample in a study of identical twins. TCRdb called the 5' RACE reads again in MiXCR, with one record for every CDR3 protein. The sample carries hundreds of thousands of distinct CDR3 sequences, around an eighth recorded once. The same sample was also studied in work on yellow fever vaccine responses in identical twins.

Sequencing was performed on CD8+ T cells sorted from blood. The receptors were gathered from a woman younger than 35 in good health.

The V gene is TRBV7-9, the J gene TRBJ2-7; D may be TRBD1 (6 bases). Germline values: CDR1 SEHNR, CDR2 FQNEAQ (reference sequence). The CDR3 totals 13 residues. V was cut by 8 bases and J by 0 bases, with 11 bases left in between. This chain's CDR3 is CASRQDSSYEQYF. CDR3 nucleotide sequence: TGTGCCAGCCGACAGGACTCCTCCTACGAGCAGTACTTC.

This clonotype was counted many times. V usage is TRBV29-1 and J usage is TRBJ2-7, with D possibly called TRBD1 or TRBD2 (5 bases each). CDR1 and CDR2 (germline): SQVTM, ANQGSEA. The V end lost 6 bases, the J end lost 1 base, and 13 bases lay between the germline ends. This CDR3 has 13 residues. This CDR3 reads CSVSGGSSYEQYF. Written as DNA, the CDR3 is TGCAGCGTCTCTGGGGGTTCTTCCTACGAGCAGTACTTC.

V usage is TRBV7-9 and J usage is TRBJ2-1; D possibly uses TRBD1 or TRBD2 (5 bases each). Germline-derived CDR1 and CDR2 are SEHNR and FQNEAQ (reference sequence). Trimming stripped 2 bases from V and 6 bases from J, with 8 bases between. This CDR3 region has 13 residues. CDR3: CASSLTGTNEQFF. CDR3 nucleotide sequence: TGTGCCAGCAGCTTAACCGGGACCAATGAGCAGTTCTTC.

This clonotype was recorded a few times. DNA for the CDR3: TGCGCCAGCAGATATCAGGGGGACACCGGGGAGCTGTTTTTT. Protein: CASRYQGDTGELFF. This chain connects TRBV4-1 to TRBJ2-2; 7 bases map to TRBD1. With 6 bases clipped from V and 3 bases from J, the junction kept 4 bases outside the gene matches. The CDR3 extends over 14 amino acids. Germline CDR1 MGHRA, CDR2 YSYEKL.

V and J are TRBV6-1 and TRBJ2-4; TRBD2 matches 13 bases. After removal of 6 bases from V and 8 bases from J, the junction contained 7 bases not matched to a gene. The CDR3 has 15 amino acids. CDR1 MNHNS and CDR2 SASEGT come from the germline V gene. The chain's CDR3 is CASSWTSGRSDIQYF. Here the CDR3 DNA reads TGTGCCAGCAGCTGGACTAGCGGGAGATCGGACATTCAGTACTTC.

In its sample, this clonotype was seen a few times. The rearrangement joins TRBV25-1 to TRBJ2-1; 10 positions match TRBD2. This CDR3 region has 14 residues. V lost 4 bases, J lost 7 bases, and 4 bases stayed unmatched. Germline lookup yields CDR1 MGHDK and CDR2 SYGVNS. For the CDR3, the DNA is TGTGCCAGCAGTGCGGGACTAGCGCCGAATGAGCAGTTCTTC. The encoded protein is CASSAGLAPNEQFF.

This clonotype was found a few times. The chain joins TRBV25-1 to TRBJ2-3, with 8 nucleotides matching TRBD2. CDR1 and CDR2 from the germline V gene are MGHDK and SYGVNS. V shed 8 bases, J shed 0 bases, and the junction held 13 bases outside the gene matches. This CDR3 comprises 17 residues. CDR3 coding DNA: TGTGCCAGCTTCGGGCGGGGGGTACCAACTAGCACAGATACGCAGTATTTT. This codes for CASFGRGVPTSTDTQYF.

This clonotype occurred a few times. The chain has TRBV15 and TRBJ2-3, with 7 nucleotides matching TRBD2. The germline CDR1 and CDR2 sequences are LNHNV and YYDKDF (reference sequence). This CDR3 contains 14 residues. The trim removed 3 bases at V and 4 bases at J, leaving 4 bases unmatched. The CDR3 sequence is CATSSGGGPDTQYF. The CDR3 DNA sequence: TGTGCCACCAGCAGTGGCGGGGGACCAGATACGCAGTATTTT.